This TCR beta chain was recorded in a study of identical twins. Remarks on this clonotype: Its antigen is undetermined.

The donors were all healthy and Caucasian. Carrying unique molecular identifiers, the cDNA also gained a universal primer site through template switching. TCRdb passed the 5' RACE reads through MiXCR, listing each CDR3 protein once. The data contain hundreds of thousands of distinct CDR3 sequences, around an eighth of them seen just once; the ten biggest clones take up approximately 7.6%. The CDR3 spans 16 residues. V dropped 6 bases and J dropped 4; count of bases not matched to a gene: 13. CDR1 MNHEY and CDR2 SMNVEV come from the germline V gene (reference sequence). General study findings and limits: Shared out-of-frame alpha sequences (those common to twins) showed excess low generation probability.

These data also featured in a second study, about yellow fever vaccine responses in identical twins.

This TCR came from a young woman in good health. The chain employs TRBV27 and TRBJ2-5, with 8 bases fitting TRBD2. Sample: CD8+ T cells sorted from blood. CDR3 sequence (DNA): TGTGCCAGCAGCACGGGACTAGTCGCCCTAGGAGAGACCCAGTACTTC. Translation: CASSTGLVALGETQYF.